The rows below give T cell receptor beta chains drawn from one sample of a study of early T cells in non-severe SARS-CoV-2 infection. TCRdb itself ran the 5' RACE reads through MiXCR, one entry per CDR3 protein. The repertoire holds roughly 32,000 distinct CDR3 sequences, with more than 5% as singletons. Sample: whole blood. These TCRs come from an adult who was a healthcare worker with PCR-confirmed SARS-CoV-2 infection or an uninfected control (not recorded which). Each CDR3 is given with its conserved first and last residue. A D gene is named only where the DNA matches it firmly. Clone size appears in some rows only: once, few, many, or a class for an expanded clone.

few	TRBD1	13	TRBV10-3	CAINPGTADTQYF
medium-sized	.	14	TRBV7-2	CASSLVDGAYEQYF
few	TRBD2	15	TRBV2	CASSRLAVSTDTQYF
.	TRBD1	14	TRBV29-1	CSVETGEGDTEAFF
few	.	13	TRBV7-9	CASSRSMSYEQYF
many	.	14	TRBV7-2	CASSTGSSYNEQFF
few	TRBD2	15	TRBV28	CASRERDYNTGELFF
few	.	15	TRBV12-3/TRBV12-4	CASNPYREANYGYTF
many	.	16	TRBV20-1	CSARGLKARGTDTQYF
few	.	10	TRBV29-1	CSVYHNEQFF
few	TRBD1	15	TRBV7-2	CASSLRDRATDTQYF
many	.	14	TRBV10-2	CASGTASYQETQYF
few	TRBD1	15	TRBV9	CASSDGQGGSEKLFF
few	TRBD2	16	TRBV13	CASSSIATSGWYEQYF
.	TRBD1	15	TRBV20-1	CSARDRRQGDYEQYF
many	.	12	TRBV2	CASSGLENTIYF
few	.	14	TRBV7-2	CASSLTASTDTQYF
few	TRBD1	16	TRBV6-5	CASSPGTGTSTDTQYF
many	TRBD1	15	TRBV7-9	CASSLTGGNTGELFF
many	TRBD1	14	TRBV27	CASSSRDSQETQYF
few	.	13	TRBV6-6	CASSYSGTGELFF
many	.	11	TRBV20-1	CSARGAGEAFF
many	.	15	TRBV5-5	CASAQNHINTNEQFF
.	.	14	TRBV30	CAWSVGGGTDTQYF
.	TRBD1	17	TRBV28	CASSIKQGARGANVLTF
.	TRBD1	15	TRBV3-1	CASSHTGTETYEQYF
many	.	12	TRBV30	CAWSPGTYEQYF
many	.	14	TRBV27	CASSWAGGFYEQYF
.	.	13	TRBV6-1	CASSESRGGEAFF
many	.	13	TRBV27	CASSLRDMTEAFF
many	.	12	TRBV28	CASGSQNYGYTF
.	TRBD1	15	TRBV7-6	CASSLQGATNEKLFF
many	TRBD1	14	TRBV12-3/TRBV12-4	CASSLGTGLYEQYF
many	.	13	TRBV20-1	CSASHRELYEQYF
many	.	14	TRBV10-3	CAISESNRVYEQYF
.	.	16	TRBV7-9	CASSFPGQPTQETQYF
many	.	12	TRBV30	CAWTHGTDTQYF
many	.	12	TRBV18	CASSPPGQPQHF
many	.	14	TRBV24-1	CVHRDVRSNQPQHF
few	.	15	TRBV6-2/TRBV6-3	CASSLDSNFPNEQFF
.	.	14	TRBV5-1	CASSPGLAYNEQFF
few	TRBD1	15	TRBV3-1	CASSEGTDSGNTIYF
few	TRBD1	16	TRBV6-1	CASSEAMTGGIYEQYF
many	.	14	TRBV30	CAWNSGYMATEAFF
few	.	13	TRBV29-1	CSAGTGSGNTIYF
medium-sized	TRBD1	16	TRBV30	CAWSHGQGAAGNTIYF
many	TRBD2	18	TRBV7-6	CASRLSTTPGGPYNEQFF
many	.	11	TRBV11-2	CASSHRGDQYF
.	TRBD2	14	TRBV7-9	CASSIGGSYNEQFF
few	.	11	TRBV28	CASSFAGEQYF
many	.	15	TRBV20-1	CSAREGRGATGELFF
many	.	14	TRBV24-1	CATSDRRGNQPQHF
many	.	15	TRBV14	CASSQVRVATDTQYF
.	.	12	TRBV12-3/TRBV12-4	CASGVNSYEQYF
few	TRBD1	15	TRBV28	CASTQAGTGFYEQYF